Following are 21 T cell receptor beta chains from one sample sequenced in a study of cytomegalovirus exposure and HLA in healthy donors. The PCR used 60 Vbeta and 13 Jbeta primers. Only in-frame clones appear in the TCRdb table, and some are missing; sequencing was by immunoSEQ multiplex PCR. The sample has roughly 200,000 clones, approximately 78% seen once. The specimen was PBMCs. Receptors originate from a woman in her 30s in good health and CMV-seropositive.

The rearrangement links TRBV29-1 to TRBJ1-2, with 9 positions matching TRBD1. The CDR3 totals 14 residues. Germline V gene lookup returns CDR1 SQVTM and CDR2 ANQGSEA. J gave up 4 bases and V 2 bases, and 5 bases lay outside the gene matches. The CDR3, as DNA: TGCAGCGTTGAAAGGGACAGGGATGGCTATGGCTACACCTTC. Its translation is CSVERDRDGYGYTF.

The chain carries TRBV19 and TRBJ1-5, with 8 bases lining up with TRBD1. Germline V CDR1 and CDR2: LNHDA, SQIVND (reference sequence). V shed 6 bases and J 3 bases; nucleotides not matched to a gene: 7. The CDR3 sequence is 15 residues long. The CDR3 spells CASSMTGVPNQPQHF. As DNA, the CDR3 is TGTGCCAGTAGCATGACAGGGGTACCCAATCAGCCCCAGCATTTT.

The chain joins TRBV15 to TRBJ1-2, with 7 nucleotides matching TRBD1. The CDR3 has 15 amino acids. Germline trimming cut 2 bases from V and 4 bases from J; bases unmatched to any gene: 7. From germline, CDR1 is LNHNV and CDR2 YYDKDF (reference sequence). The CDR3 protein is CATSRRQGVIYGYTF. The CDR3 nucleotides read TGTGCCACCAGCAGACGCCAGGGGGTGATCTATGGCTACACCTTC.

The chain carries TRBV7-2 and TRBJ2-3, with 8 bases that match TRBD2. V shed 5 bases, J shed 1 base, and the junction held 2 bases outside the gene matches. CDR3 length: 14 residues. Germline V CDR1 and CDR2: SGHTA, FQGNSA. CDR3 sequence reads: CASSLSGGTDTQYF. The DNA for the CDR3 is TGTGCCAGCAGCCTTAGCGGGGGCACAGATACGCAGTATTTT. The full variable domain, completed using reference TRBV7-2 and TRBJ2-3, is GAGVSQSPSNKVTEKGKDVELRCDPISGHTALYWYRQSLGQGLEFLIYFQGNSAPDKSGLPSDRFSAERTGGSVSTLTIQRTQQEDSAVYLCASSLSGGTDTQYFGPGTRLTVL.

This chain connects TRBV25-1 to TRBJ2-1; 10 bases match TRBD2. This CDR3 has 15 amino acids. CDR1 and CDR2 from the germline V gene are MGHDK and SYGVNS. V was pared by 1 base and J by 10 bases, with 7 bases of the junction left unmatched. CDR3 DNA sequence: TGTGCCAGCAGTGAATTTCGGCTAGCGGGAGACGAGCAGTTCTTC. Its protein product is CASSEFRLAGDEQFF.

The chain recombines TRBV27 with TRBJ1-5; TRBD1 matches 8 bases. The ends lost 5 bases at V and 3 bases at J; junction bases unmatched: 12. Germline CDR1 MNHEY, CDR2 SMNVEV (reference sequence). The CDR3 has 17 residues. Written as DNA, the CDR3 is TGTGCCAGCAGTGGGGAACCGGGACAGGCGATCAATCAGCCCCAGCATTTT. Protein sequence: CASSGEPGQAINQPQHF.

This clone has a handful of counts. V is TRBV27 and J is TRBJ2-2; TRBD1 agrees at 9 bases. CDR1 and CDR2 (germline): MNHEY, SMNVEV (reference sequence). The CDR3 is made up of 15 amino acids. The trim removed 6 bases at V and 5 bases at J, leaving 7 bases unmatched. The CDR3 here is CASRSGQGGTGELFF. CDR3 nucleotide sequence: TGTGCCAGCAGGTCGGGACAGGGAGGGACCGGGGAGCTGTTTTTT.

The chain has TRBV5-6 and TRBJ1-5; D not resolved. V lost 0 bases and J lost 0, with 7 bases in between. Germline CDR1 SGHDT, CDR2 YYEEEE. The CDR3 loop spans 15 amino acids. Written as DNA, the CDR3 is TGTGCCAGCAGCTTGGCCGGGGTTAGCAATCAGCCCCAGCATTTT. This gives the protein CASSLAGVSNQPQHF.

The table lists this clone with a count of one. V usage is TRBV7-6 and J usage is TRBJ2-2; a weak D match, TRBD2 (6 bases). Deletions cut 4 bases from V and 2 bases from J, with 14 bases between. This CDR3 is built from 16 residues. Germline lookup yields CDR1 SGHVS and CDR2 FNYEAQ. For the CDR3, the DNA is TGTGCCAGCAGCTCAAGGGCGGGGCCCAACACCGGGGAGCTGTTTTTT. Its translation: CASSSRAGPNTGELFF.

CDR3 sequence (DNA): TGTGCCAGCAACAGAGCTCAGGAGGGTGAAGCTTTCTTT. It is translated as CASNRAQEGEAFF. The rearrangement joins TRBV6-5 to TRBJ1-1; D gene ambiguous. There are 13 residues in the CDR3. CDR1 is MNHEY and CDR2 is SVGAGI in the germline V gene. V was shortened by 7 bases and J by 7 bases, with 16 bases between the two germline ends.

The V gene is TRBV29-1, the J gene TRBJ1-4; D might be TRBD1 (6 bases). Per germline, CDR1 SQVTM and CDR2 ANQGSEA. V shed 4 bases and J shed 7 bases, with 13 bases lying between them. This CDR3 is built from 13 residues. In DNA form, the CDR3 reads TGCAGCGTTGGCGGGGGGCAGGGTGAAAAACTGTTTTTT. It is translated as CSVGGGQGEKLFF.

This sequence joins TRBV6-5 and TRBJ1-2, with TRBD1 identical over 7 bases. V was pared by 2 bases and J by 7 bases, with 7 bases of the junction left unmatched. The CDR3 has 14 residues. Germline CDR1 reads MNHEY; CDR2 reads SVGAGI. CDR3 protein: CASSYRQGTGGYTF. CDR3 DNA: TGTGCCAGCAGTTACCGACAGGGAACGGGTGGCTACACCTTC.

In this sample, this clone turned up once. The chain has TRBV2 and TRBJ2-1; 9 bases agree with TRBD2. The V gene's germline CDR1 is SNHLY and CDR2 FYNNEI. V gave up 6 bases and J gave up 9 bases; unmatched junction bases: 9. The CDR3 runs to 14 residues. The CDR3 spells CASRVAGAGIEQFF. The CDR3 nucleotides read TGTGCCAGCAGGGTAGCGGGAGCAGGGATTGAGCAGTTCTTC.

The chain has TRBV7-3 and TRBJ2-2; 8 bases fit TRBD2. CDR3 length: 15 amino acids. Germline CDR1 reads SGHTA; CDR2 reads FQGTGA. Unmatched junction bases numbered 3, after V lost 1 base and J lost 5 bases. The CDR3: CASSLIASGTGELFF. CDR3 bases: TGTGCCAGCAGCTTAATCGCTAGCGGGACCGGGGAGCTGTTTTTT.

The J gene is TRBJ2-7, the V gene TRBV7-2, with 9 positions matching TRBD1. Germline lookup yields CDR1 SGHTA and CDR2 FQGNSA. CDR3 length: 13 residues. V was clipped by 4 bases and J by 7 bases; unmatched bases: 5. The CDR3 sequence is CASSWTGAREQYF. CDR3 in DNA: TGTGCCAGCAGCTGGACAGGGGCGAGGGAGCAGTACTTC.

This chain links TRBV5-1 with TRBJ2-5, with 10 bases aligning to TRBD1. TRBJ2-7 explains the end of the DNA better; the J call may be wrong. Germline V gene sequence: CDR1 SGHRS, CDR2 YFSETQ. The CDR3 covers 14 residues. DNA of the CDR3: TGCGCCAGCAGCCCAGGGGACAGGGGAAGCGAGCAGTACTTC. Its translation: CASSPGDRGSEQYF.

The V and J genes are TRBV4-3 and TRBJ2-3, with D maybe TRBD1 (7 bases). In germline, CDR1 is LGHNA, CDR2 YSLEER. This CDR3 is 16 amino acids long. V was cut by 1 base and J by 0 bases, with 11 bases left in between. CDR3 residues: CASSQGRGRSTDTQYF. The CDR3, as DNA: TGCGCCAGCAGCCAAGGGAGGGGGCGGAGCACAGATACGCAGTATTTT.

The V gene is TRBV28, the J gene TRBJ2-1; D is undetermined. CDR1 is MDHEN, CDR2 SYDVKM, per germline. Trimming shortened V by 2 bases and J by 9 bases, and 11 bases separated the two germline ends. The CDR3 runs 13 residues. The chain's CDR3 is CASSLKIVSEQFF. The CDR3 nucleotides are TGTGCCAGCAGTTTAAAAATCGTTAGTGAGCAGTTCTTC.

The chain has TRBV15 and TRBJ2-1; TRBD1 might be the D (5 bases). This CDR3 region has 14 residues. From germline, CDR1 is LNHNV and CDR2 YYDKDF (reference sequence). V lost 5 bases, J lost 3 bases, and 11 bases lay in between. As DNA, the CDR3 is TGTGCCACCAGCGGCGACAGAAACTACAATGAGCAGTTCTTC. Its protein is CATSGDRNYNEQFF.

This chain links TRBV5-1 with TRBJ2-7, with 8 positions matching TRBD1. The CDR3 loop spans 15 amino acids. The J segment lost 3 bases and the V segment lost 5 bases, leaving 10 bases of the junction unmatched. Germline-derived CDR1 and CDR2 are SGHRS and YFSETQ. The CDR3 nucleotides read TGCGCCAGCAGTATCGCTCGACAGGGGAACTACGAGCAGTACTTC. Translated: CASSIARQGNYEQYF.

This chain links TRBV7-2 with TRBJ2-3, with D maybe TRBD2 (6 bases). Per the germline V gene, CDR1 is SGHTA and CDR2 is FQGNSA. The CDR3 sequence is 17 residues long. The germline V and J ends were trimmed by 1 base and 2 bases, with 16 bases remaining between them. The CDR3 bases are TGTGCCAGCAGCTTAGGCCCGGGGAGGAGTTACACAGATACGCAGTATTTT. Protein sequence: CASSLGPGRSYTDTQYF.